A single sample gave rise to the 27 T cell receptor beta chains below, sequenced in a study of blood T cell repertoires in COVID-19. Assay: immunoSEQ multiplex PCR; the TCRdb copy retains only in-frame clones and omits some. The sample holds some 300,000 clones; roughly 86% are singletons and the top ten take 2.5% to 3.5%. Source material: PBMCs or T cells enriched from blood (not recorded which). All receptors come from a woman aged 45 to 65 who had been exposed to COVID-19.

V and J are TRBV7-8 and TRBJ1-1; no reliable D call. The CDR3 spans 13 residues. Germline assignment: CDR1 SGHVS and CDR2 FQNEAQ. V dropped 1 base and J dropped 1 base, with 4 bases sitting between them. The CDR3 DNA reads as TGTGCCAGCAGCTTAGACAGGAACACTGAAGCTTTCTTT. Protein product: CASSLDRNTEAFF.

V gene TRBV7-6 combines with J gene TRBJ2-1; 13 bases align to TRBD2. V dropped 5 bases and J dropped 4; count of bases not matched to a gene: 8. The germline V gene encodes CDR1 SGHVS and CDR2 FNYEAQ. The CDR3 is made up of 17 amino acids. This CDR3 reads CASSPATSGGSYNEQFF. CDR3 DNA: TGTGCCAGCAGCCCAGCGACTAGCGGGGGGTCTTACAATGAGCAGTTCTTC.

The chain links TRBV28 to TRBJ1-2; the match to TRBD1 covers 9 bases. Germline loops: CDR1 MDHEN, CDR2 SYDVKM. This CDR3 is 16 amino acids long. The junction had 5 bases not matched to a gene; V was cut back by 3 bases and J by 0 bases. This CDR3 is CASSLWGTGTNYGYTF. CDR3 coding DNA: TGTGCCAGCAGTTTGTGGGGGACAGGGACTAACTATGGCTACACCTTC.

The sample holds a few counts of this clone. V gene TRBV24-1 combines with J gene TRBJ2-7; possible D gene TRBD2, 5 bases. Per germline, CDR1 KGHDR and CDR2 SFDVKD. The length of the CDR3 is 14 residues. Trimming stripped 4 bases from V and 6 bases from J, with 15 bases between. The DNA for the CDR3 is TGTGCCACCAGTGACACGGGGAGTTGGCGCGAGCAGTACTTC. This translates into CATSDTGSWREQYF.

The rearrangement uses TRBV5-1 and TRBJ1-1; 9 nucleotides match TRBD1. The CDR3 is 16 residues long. The V gene end was trimmed by 4 bases and the J gene end by 1 base; junction bases not matched to a gene: 8. Germline V lookup: CDR1 SGHRS, CDR2 YFSETQ. In nucleotides, the CDR3 is TGCGCCAGCAGCCCGGGACAGGGTAGTAGGAACACTGAAGCTTTCTTT. Translated: CASSPGQGSRNTEAFF.

CDR3 sequence (DNA): TGTGCCAGCAGCCAAGATCTGGTGAAGACAGGGGCCTACAATGAGCAGTTCTTC. This translates into CASSQDLVKTGAYNEQFF. This sequence joins TRBV3-1 (or the pseudogene TRBV3-2) and TRBJ2-1, with 8 nucleotides matching TRBD1. V trimming: 0 bases; J trimming: 2 bases; junction bases outside the gene matches: 9. Germline lookup yields CDR1 LGHDT and CDR2 YNNKEL (reference sequence). The CDR3 sequence is 18 residues long.

The chain couples TRBV2 to TRBJ2-3; weak D call: TRBD2 (6 bases). The CDR3 totals 14 residues. Trimming pared 7 bases from V and 2 bases from J, leaving 13 bases between. Per germline, CDR1 SNHLY and CDR2 FYNNEI. This chain's CDR3 is CASNPGLATDTQYF. The DNA of the CDR3 is TGTGCCAGCAACCCGGGACTCGCCACAGATACGCAGTATTTT.

This chain uses TRBV28 with TRBJ1-3; weak D call: TRBD1 (5 bases). With 3 bases removed from V and 1 base from J, the gap between germline ends came to 7 bases. Germline-derived CDR1 and CDR2 are MDHEN and SYDVKM. The CDR3 extends over 14 amino acids. This chain's CDR3 is CASSLGTSGNTIYF. CDR3 DNA sequence: TGTGCCAGCAGTTTGGGGACTTCTGGAAACACCATATATTTT.

V usage is TRBV7-9 and J usage is TRBJ1-4; possible D gene TRBD1, 6 bases. This CDR3 has 15 amino acids. Germline CDR1 SEHNR, CDR2 FQNEAQ (reference sequence). Trimming took 3 bases from V and 4 from J, leaving 12 bases between them. The CDR3 reads CASSLRTESNEKLFF. CDR3 in DNA: TGTGCCAGCAGCTTGAGGACAGAAAGTAATGAAAAACTGTTTTTT. The variable domain in full, completed from reference TRBV7-9 and TRBJ1-4, reads DTGVSQNPRHKITKRGQNVTFRCDPISEHNRLYWYRQTLGQGPEFLTYFQNEAQLEKSRLLSDRFSAERPKGSFSTLEIQRTEQGDSAMYLCASSLRTESNEKLFFGSGTQLSVL.

The rearrangement joins TRBV11-3 to TRBJ2-5; 11 bases fit TRBD2. Trimming removed 1 base from V and 3 bases from J; junction bases left unmatched: 7. This CDR3 has 17 amino acids. The germline CDR1 and CDR2 sequences are SGHNT and YENEEA. The CDR3 loop reads CASSLGEGLAEEETQYF. The CDR3 DNA follows: TGTGCCAGCAGCTTAGGGGAGGGACTAGCGGAAGAAGAGACCCAGTACTTC.

The J gene is TRBJ2-7, the V gene TRBV3-1 (or the pseudogene TRBV3-2), with 7 bases lining up with TRBD2. Trimming cost V 2 bases and J 6 bases; bases outside gene matches: 4. CDR1 LGHDT and CDR2 YNNKEL come from the germline V gene (reference sequence). CDR3 length: 13 amino acids. The CDR3 nucleotides read TGTGCCAGCAGCCAAATTAGGGAGGGCGAGCAGTACTTC. Translation gives CASSQIREGEQYF.

This clone has only one observation. The chain couples TRBV6-5 to TRBJ1-5, with a weak D call TRBD1 (5 bases). The CDR3 totals 13 residues. Trimming shortened V by 10 bases and J by 4 bases, and 14 bases separated the two germline ends. The germline V gene encodes CDR1 MNHEY and CDR2 SVGAGI. CDR3 sequence: CATSDSLNQPQHF. In DNA, the CDR3 is TGTGCCACATCAGACAGCCTAAATCAGCCCCAGCATTTT.

This sequence joins TRBV30 and TRBJ2-7; maybe TRBD1 (7 bases). Per germline, CDR1 GTSNPN and CDR2 SVGIG (reference sequence). This CDR3 region has 14 residues. Trimming shortened V by 6 bases and J by 0 bases, and 15 bases separated the two germline ends. The CDR3 is CACHPGGSSYEQYF. CDR3 nucleotides: TGTGCCTGTCATCCAGGGGGGTCCTCCTACGAGCAGTACTTC.

J is TRBJ2-1 and V is TRBV14, with D unclear. Between the trimmed V and J ends, which lost 2 bases and 7 bases, there was a span of 18 bases. The CDR3 runs 16 residues. Germline values: CDR1 SGHDN, CDR2 FVKESK. The chain's CDR3 is CASSQISVRILNEQFF. CDR3 bases: TGTGCCAGCAGCCAAATCTCTGTGCGGATTCTAAATGAGCAGTTCTTC.

The gene calls are TRBV5-4 and TRBJ2-1; weak D call: TRBD2 (5 bases). The CDR3 has 13 residues. V dropped 4 bases and J dropped 2 bases, with 7 bases sitting between them. Germline V gene sequence: CDR1 SGHNT, CDR2 YYREEE (reference sequence). The CDR3 DNA is TGTGCCAGCAGCCCCGGGACCTACAATGAGCAGTTCTTC. Translated, it gives CASSPGTYNEQFF.

V is TRBV27 and J is TRBJ1-5, with D perhaps TRBD1 (6 bases). V gave up 5 bases and J gave up 0 bases, with 8 bases separating them. The CDR3 covers 14 residues. The germline V gene has CDR1 MNHEY and CDR2 SMNVEV (reference sequence). CDR3 residues: CASSRTDSNQPQHF. CDR3 nucleotide sequence: TGTGCCAGCAGTCGGACAGATAGCAATCAGCCCCAGCATTTT.

The chain joins TRBV19 to TRBJ1-5, with a tentative D call TRBD1 (5 bases). Trimming shortened V by 2 bases and J by 3 bases, and 17 bases separated the two germline ends. CDR1 and CDR2 (germline): LNHDA, SQIVND (reference sequence). CDR3 size: 17 residues. This CDR3 is CASSIPTGQRDNQPQHF. The CDR3 nucleotides are TGTGCCAGTAGTATACCAACAGGTCAAAGGGACAATCAGCCCCAGCATTTT.

The chain joins TRBV18 to TRBJ2-4; TRBD2 might be the D (5 bases). Germline CDR1 KGHSH, CDR2 LQKENI. CDR3 size: 16 residues. V lost 1 base and J lost 8, with 18 bases in between. CDR3 amino acids: CASSPRNHPLGDIQYF. The CDR3 DNA sequence: TGTGCCAGCTCACCACGTAACCACCCACTAGGCGACATTCAGTACTTC.

CDR3 residues: CASTLKQGVETQYF. As DNA, the CDR3 is TGCGCCAGCACCCTAAAACAGGGGGTGGAGACCCAGTACTTC. This sequence joins TRBV5-1 and TRBJ2-5; TRBD1 aligns across 8 bases. The germline V gene encodes CDR1 SGHRS and CDR2 YFSETQ. This CDR3 contains 14 residues. Losses at the gene ends were 6 bases for V and 5 bases for J; bases not matched to a gene: 9. The full variable domain, rest sourced from reference TRBV5-1 and TRBJ2-5, is KAGVTQTPRYLIKTRGQQVTLSCSPISGHRSVSWYQQTPGQGLQFLFEYFSETQRNKGNFPGRFSGRQFSNSRSEMNVSTLELGDSALYLCASTLKQGVETQYFGPGTRLLVL.

The gene calls are TRBV2 and TRBJ1-1; D not resolved. Germline CDR1 is SNHLY and CDR2 is FYNNEI. The CDR3 is 14 residues long. The ends were cut back, 7 bases at V and 1 base at J, with 13 bases in the middle. The CDR3 nucleotides read TGTGCCAGCACCTCCCGGGGAGGGAACACTGAAGCTTTCTTT. Translation gives CASTSRGGNTEAFF.

The rearrangement uses TRBV19 and TRBJ2-7, with D possibly TRBD1 on 6 matching bases. Germline CDR1 LNHDA, CDR2 SQIVND (reference sequence). The CDR3 covers 14 residues. V lost 9 bases to trimming and J lost 5 bases, with 20 bases between them. CDR3 DNA sequence: TGTGCCAGCGCCGACTTGACAGGATTGAACGAGCAGTACTTC. Residues: CASADLTGLNEQYF.

The J gene is TRBJ1-2, the V gene TRBV5-1; 7 nucleotides line up with TRBD1. The CDR3 consists of 13 residues. Germline V gene lookup returns CDR1 SGHRS and CDR2 YFSETQ. Unmatched junction bases numbered 7, after V lost 4 bases and J lost 7 bases. The CDR3 nucleotides are TGCGCCAGCAGCGCGACAGGGCTGGGTGGCTACACCTTC. It specifies CASSATGLGGYTF.

The J gene is TRBJ1-1, the V gene TRBV10-3; 7 nucleotides agree with TRBD1. Germline-derived CDR1 and CDR2 are ENHRY and SYGVKD. The V gene end was trimmed by 6 bases and the J gene end by 3 bases; junction bases not matched to a gene: 7. This CDR3 is built from 14 residues. The CDR3 loop is CAIRRTGPDTEAFF. CDR3 bases: TGTGCCATCAGACGGACAGGACCGGACACTGAAGCTTTCTTT.

V gene TRBV19 combines with J gene TRBJ2-2; D possibly corresponds to TRBD2 (5 bases). Germline loops: CDR1 LNHDA, CDR2 SQIVND (reference sequence). The CDR3 sequence is 18 residues long. Trimming left V 7 bases short and J 5 bases short, with 26 bases between. Written as DNA, the CDR3 is TGTGCCAGTACCTCGGTCGGGTTGTCCCCCGGGGAGACCGGGGAGCTGTTTTTT. This translates into CASTSVGLSPGETGELFF. Using reference TRBV19 and TRBJ2-2 for the parts outside the CDR3, the full variable domain is DGGITQSPKYLFRKEGQNVTLSCEQNLNHDAMYWYRQDPGQGLRLIYYSQIVNDFQKGDIAEGYSVSREKKESFPLTVTSAQKNPTAFYLCASTSVGLSPGETGELFFGEGSRLTVL.

CDR3 sequence reads: CASISGDYYEQYF. CDR3 DNA sequence: TGTGCCAGCATTAGCGGGGATTACTACGAGCAGTACTTC. The chain recombines TRBV28 with TRBJ2-7, with 8 bases aligning to TRBD2. In germline, CDR1 is MDHEN, CDR2 SYDVKM. This CDR3 is built from 13 residues. With V trimmed by 7 bases and J by 3 bases, 5 bases remained unmatched.

This chain connects TRBV9 to TRBJ1-6, with D unclear. Germline V gives CDR1 SGDLS, CDR2 YYNGEE. There are 14 residues in the CDR3. Trimming took 5 bases from V and 6 from J, leaving 12 bases between them. CDR3 nucleotide sequence: TGTGCCAGCAGAAAGGAGGGCGGTAATTCACCCCTCCACTTT. Translation gives CASRKEGGNSPLHF.

V gene TRBV6-4 combines with J gene TRBJ2-2; TRBD2 agrees at 9 bases. Trimming took 5 bases from V and 6 from J; bases not matched to a gene: 7. Germline-derived CDR1 and CDR2 are MRHNA and SNTAGT. The CDR3 runs 15 residues. Here the CDR3 reads CASSPGLASAGELFF. For the CDR3, the DNA is TGTGCCAGCAGTCCGGGACTAGCTTCCGCCGGGGAGCTGTTTTTT.